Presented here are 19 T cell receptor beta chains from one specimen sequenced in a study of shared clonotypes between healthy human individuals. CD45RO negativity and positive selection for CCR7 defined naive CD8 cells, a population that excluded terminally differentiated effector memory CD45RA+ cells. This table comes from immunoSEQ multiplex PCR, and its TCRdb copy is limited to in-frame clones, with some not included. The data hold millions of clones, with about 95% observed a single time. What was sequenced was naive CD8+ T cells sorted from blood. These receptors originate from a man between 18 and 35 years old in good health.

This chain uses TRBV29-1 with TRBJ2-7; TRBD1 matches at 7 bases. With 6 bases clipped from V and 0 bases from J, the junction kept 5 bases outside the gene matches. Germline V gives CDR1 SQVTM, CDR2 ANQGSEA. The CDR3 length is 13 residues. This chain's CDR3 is CSVGDSSSYEQYF. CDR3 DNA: TGCAGCGTAGGGGACAGCAGCTCCTACGAGCAGTACTTC.

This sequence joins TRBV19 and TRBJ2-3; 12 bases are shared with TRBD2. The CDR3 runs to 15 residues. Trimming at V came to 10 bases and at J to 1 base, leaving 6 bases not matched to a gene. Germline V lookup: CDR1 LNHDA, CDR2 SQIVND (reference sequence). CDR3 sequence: CATRLAGARTDTQYF. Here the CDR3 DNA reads TGTGCCACCCGACTAGCGGGGGCACGCACAGATACGCAGTATTTT.

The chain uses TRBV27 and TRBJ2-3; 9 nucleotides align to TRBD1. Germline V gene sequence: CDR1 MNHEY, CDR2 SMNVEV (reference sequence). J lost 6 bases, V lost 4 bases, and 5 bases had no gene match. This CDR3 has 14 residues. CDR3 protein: CASSSGQGRDTQYF. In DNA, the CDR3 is TGTGCCAGCAGTTCCGGACAGGGGAGGGATACGCAGTATTTT.

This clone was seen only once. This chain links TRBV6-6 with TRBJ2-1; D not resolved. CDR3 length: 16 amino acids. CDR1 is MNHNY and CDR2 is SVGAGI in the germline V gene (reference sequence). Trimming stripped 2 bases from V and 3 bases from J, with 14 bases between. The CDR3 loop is CASSYRSEPFYNEQFF. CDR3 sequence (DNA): TGTGCCAGCAGTTACCGCTCAGAACCATTCTACAATGAGCAGTTCTTC.

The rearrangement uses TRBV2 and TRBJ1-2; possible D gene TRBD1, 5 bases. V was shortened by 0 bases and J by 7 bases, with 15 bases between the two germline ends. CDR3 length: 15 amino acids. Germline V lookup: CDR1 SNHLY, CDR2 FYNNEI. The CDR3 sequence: CASSEADRDPLGYTF. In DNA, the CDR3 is TGTGCCAGCAGTGAAGCGGATAGGGACCCGCTTGGCTACACCTTC.

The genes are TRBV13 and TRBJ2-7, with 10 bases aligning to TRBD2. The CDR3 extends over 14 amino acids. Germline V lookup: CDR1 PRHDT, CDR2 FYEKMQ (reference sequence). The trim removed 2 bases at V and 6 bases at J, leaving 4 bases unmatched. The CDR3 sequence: CASSLNPSGSEQYF. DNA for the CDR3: TGTGCCAGCAGCTTAAATCCTAGCGGGAGCGAGCAGTACTTC.

Here the CDR3 DNA reads TGTGCCAGCAGCCAAGATGAGACTAGCGGACCCTACAATGAGCAGTTCTTC. Its translation: CASSQDETSGPYNEQFF. This chain uses TRBV4-2 with TRBJ2-1, with 9 bases lining up with TRBD2. Germline V gene sequence: CDR1 LGHNA, CDR2 YNFKEQ. V gave up 0 bases and J gave up 2 bases; unmatched junction bases: 5. CDR3 length: 17 residues.

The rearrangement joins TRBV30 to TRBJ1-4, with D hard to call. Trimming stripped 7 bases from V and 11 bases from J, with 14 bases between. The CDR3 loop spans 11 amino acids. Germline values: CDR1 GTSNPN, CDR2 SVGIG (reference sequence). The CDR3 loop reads CASEPRGKLFF. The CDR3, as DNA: TGTGCCTCAGAACCGAGAGGGAAACTGTTTTTT.

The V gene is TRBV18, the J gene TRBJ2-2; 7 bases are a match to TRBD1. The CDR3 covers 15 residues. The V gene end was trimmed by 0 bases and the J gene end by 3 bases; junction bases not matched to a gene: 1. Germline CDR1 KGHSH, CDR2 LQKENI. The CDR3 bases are TGTGCCAGCTCACCACCGGGACAGTACACCGGGGAGCTGTTTTTT. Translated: CASSPPGQYTGELFF.

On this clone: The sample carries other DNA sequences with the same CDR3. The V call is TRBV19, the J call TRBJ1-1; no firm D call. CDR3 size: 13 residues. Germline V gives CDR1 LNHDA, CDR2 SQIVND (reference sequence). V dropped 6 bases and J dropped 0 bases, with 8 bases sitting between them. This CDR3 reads CASRPTLNTEAFF. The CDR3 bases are TGTGCCAGTAGGCCGACTTTGAACACTGAAGCTTTCTTT.

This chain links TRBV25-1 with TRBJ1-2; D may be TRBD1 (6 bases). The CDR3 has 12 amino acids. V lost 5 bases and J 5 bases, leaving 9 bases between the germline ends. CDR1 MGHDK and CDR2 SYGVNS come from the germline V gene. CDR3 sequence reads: CASSPQGYGYTF. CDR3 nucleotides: TGTGCCAGCAGTCCGCAGGGGTATGGCTACACCTTC.

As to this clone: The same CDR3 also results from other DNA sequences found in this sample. The CDR3 sequence: CASSPRTANTEAFF. The CDR3 bases are TGTGCCAGCAGCCCTAGGACAGCAAACACTGAAGCTTTCTTT. The genes are TRBV9 and TRBJ1-1, with a weak D call TRBD1 (6 bases). Trimming left V 4 bases short and J 2 bases short, with 12 bases between. Germline V gives CDR1 SGDLS, CDR2 YYNGEE. This CDR3 has 14 amino acids.

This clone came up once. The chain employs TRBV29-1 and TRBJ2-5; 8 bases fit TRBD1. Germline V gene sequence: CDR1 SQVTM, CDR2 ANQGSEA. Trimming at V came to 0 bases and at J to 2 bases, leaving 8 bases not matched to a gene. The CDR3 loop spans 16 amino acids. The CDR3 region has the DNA TGCAGCGTTGAAGATCAGGGGGCCCTTAGACAAGAGACCCAGTACTTC. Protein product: CSVEDQGALRQETQYF.

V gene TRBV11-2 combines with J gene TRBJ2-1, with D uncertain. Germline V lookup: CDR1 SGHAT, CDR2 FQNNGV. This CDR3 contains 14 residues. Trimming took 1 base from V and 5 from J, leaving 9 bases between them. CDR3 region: CASSLGVSHNEQFF. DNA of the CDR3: TGTGCCAGCAGCTTAGGGGTATCCCACAATGAGCAGTTCTTC.

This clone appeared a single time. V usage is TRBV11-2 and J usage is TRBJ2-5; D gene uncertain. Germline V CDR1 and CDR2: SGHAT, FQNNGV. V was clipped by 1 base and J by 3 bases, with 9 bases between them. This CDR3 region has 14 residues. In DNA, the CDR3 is TGTGCCAGCAGCTTAGGGGTATACGAAGAGACCCAGTACTTC. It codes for CASSLGVYEETQYF.

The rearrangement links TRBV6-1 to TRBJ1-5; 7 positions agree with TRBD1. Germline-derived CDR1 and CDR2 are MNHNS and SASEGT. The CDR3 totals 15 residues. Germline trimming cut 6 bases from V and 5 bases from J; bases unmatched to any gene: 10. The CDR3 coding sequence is TGTGCCAGCAGGCCCTGGACAGGTTTCGATCAGCCCCAGCATTTT. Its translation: CASRPWTGFDQPQHF.

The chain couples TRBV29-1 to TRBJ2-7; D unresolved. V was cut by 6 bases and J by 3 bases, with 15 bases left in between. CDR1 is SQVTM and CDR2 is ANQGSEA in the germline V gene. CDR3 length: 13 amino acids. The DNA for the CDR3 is TGCAGCGTGGTCTGTGACACGGGCTACGAGCAGTACTTC. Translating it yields CSVVCDTGYEQYF.

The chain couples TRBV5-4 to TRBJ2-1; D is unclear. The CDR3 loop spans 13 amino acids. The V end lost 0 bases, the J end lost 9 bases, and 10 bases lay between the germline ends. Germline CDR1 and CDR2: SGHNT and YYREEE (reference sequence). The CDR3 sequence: CASSLGSGVEQFF. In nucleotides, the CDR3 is TGTGCCAGCAGCTTGGGTAGTGGGGTTGAGCAGTTCTTC. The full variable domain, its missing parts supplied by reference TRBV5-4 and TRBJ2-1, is ETGVTQSPTHLIKTRGQQVTLRCSSQSGHNTVSWYQQALGQGPQFIFQYYREEENGRGNFPPRFSGLQFPNYSSELNVNALELDDSALYLCASSLGSGVEQFFGPGTRLTVL.

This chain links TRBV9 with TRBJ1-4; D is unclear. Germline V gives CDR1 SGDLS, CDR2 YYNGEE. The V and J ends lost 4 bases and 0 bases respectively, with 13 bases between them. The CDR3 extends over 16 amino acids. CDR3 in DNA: TGTGCCAGCAGCCCAGGCCTGGAACCAACTAATGAAAAACTGTTTTTT. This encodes CASSPGLEPTNEKLFF.